This TCR beta chain was observed in a study of T cell responses to AZD1222 COVID-19 vaccine. Second doses were pooled across both intervals (about 4 or about 12 weeks). Method: immunoSEQ multiplex PCR; TCRdb's copy keeps in-frame clones and lacks some. Of some 200,000 clones detected, approximately 93% appear once; the ten largest clones hold 1%. Study conclusions and caveats: There were mostly white British donors and more females than males, and clonal diversity was possibly underestimated. Targeting of unmutated variant regions was reportedly seen in nearly half of spike-specific TCRs.

V trimming: 4 bases; J trimming: 6 bases; junction bases outside the gene matches: 9. The germline gives CDR1 SGHRS, CDR2 YFSETQ. CDR3 length: 15 residues. Worth noting for this clone: Its antigen is as yet unknown.

The chain employs TRBV5-1 and TRBJ1-5; 8 bases line up with TRBD1. The sequence came from an adult who received the AZD1222 COVID-19 vaccine. The material sequenced was peripheral blood, taken 28 days after the second AZD1222 dose. The CDR3 sequence: CASSSGQGGSQPQHF. The CDR3 nucleotides are TGCGCCAGCAGCAGCGGACAGGGAGGGAGTCAGCCCCAGCATTTT. The entire variable domain, with the rest obtained from reference TRBV5-1 and TRBJ1-5, is as follows: KAGVTQTPRYLIKTRGQQVTLSCSPISGHRSVSWYQQTPGQGLQFLFEYFSETQRNKGNFPGRFSGRQFSNSRSEMNVSTLELGDSALYLCASSSGQGGSQPQHFGDGTRLSIL.